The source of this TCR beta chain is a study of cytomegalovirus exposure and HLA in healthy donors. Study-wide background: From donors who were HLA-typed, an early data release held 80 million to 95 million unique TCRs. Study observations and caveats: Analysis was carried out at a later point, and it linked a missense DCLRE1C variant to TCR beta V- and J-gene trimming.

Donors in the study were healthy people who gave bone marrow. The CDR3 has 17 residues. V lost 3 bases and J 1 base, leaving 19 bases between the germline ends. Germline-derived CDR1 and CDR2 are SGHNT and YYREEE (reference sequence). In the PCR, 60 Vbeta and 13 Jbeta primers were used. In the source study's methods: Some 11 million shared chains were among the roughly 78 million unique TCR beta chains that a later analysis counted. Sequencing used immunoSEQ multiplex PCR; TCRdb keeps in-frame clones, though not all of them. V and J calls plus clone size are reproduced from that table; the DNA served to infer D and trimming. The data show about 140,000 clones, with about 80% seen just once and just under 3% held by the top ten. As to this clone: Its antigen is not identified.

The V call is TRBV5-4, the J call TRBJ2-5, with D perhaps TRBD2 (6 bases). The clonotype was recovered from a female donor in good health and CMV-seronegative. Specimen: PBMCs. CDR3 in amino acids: CASSYPTMGGFQETQYF. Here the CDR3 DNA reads TGTGCCAGCAGCTACCCGACTATGGGGGGATTCCAAGAGACCCAGTACTTC.